The T cell receptor beta chain described here comes from a study of T cells of healthy individuals. This clonotype was detected only a few times. Germline V CDR1 and CDR2: LGHDT, YNNKEL (reference sequence). The CDR3 sequence is 14 residues long. The V end lost 1 base, the J end lost 4 bases, and 10 bases lay between the germline ends. TCRdb reanalysed the 5' RACE reads using MiXCR and keeps one entry per CDR3 protein. The repertoire holds about 96,000 distinct CDR3 sequences, with about 16% as singletons. The receptor's source is a human donor in good health. The rearrangement links TRBV3-1 to TRBJ1-1; D might be TRBD1 (5 bases). CDR3 bases: TGTGCCAGCAGCCAAGCCCCGACAGCCACTGAAGCTTTCTTT. Residues: CASSQAPTATEAFF.